This T cell receptor beta chain was observed in a study of T cells after yellow fever vaccination. TCRdb reanalysed the 5' RACE reads using MiXCR and keeps one entry per CDR3 protein. The sample yields 400,000 or so distinct CDR3 sequences, approximately 6% seen once. Germline V gene lookup returns CDR1 LNHDA and CDR2 SQIVND (reference sequence). CDR3 size: 13 residues. V shed 7 bases, J shed 7 bases, and the junction held 7 bases outside the gene matches. Overall study findings and caveats: There was a small share of clonotypes that showed up in both the CD4 and CD8 compartments. Abundant clonotypes (contaminants from the bulk population) could be present in FACS-sorted repertoires. Clones from primary vaccination mostly reappeared after the booster (96% CD4, over 85% CD8).

This clonotype was found a few times. Its cognate antigen is unknown. The chain combines TRBV19 with TRBJ2-1; 7 positions agree with TRBD1. This specimen was PBMCs, taken 5 days after the yellow fever booster vaccination. This clonotype was obtained from a man aged 25 to 45 who received the YFV17D yellow fever vaccine. The CDR3 region has the DNA TGTGCCAGTATGCCTAGGGGGCGGAATGAGCAGTTCTTC. Amino acid sequence: CASMPRGRNEQFF.